This T cell receptor beta chain was documented in a study of blood T cell repertoires in COVID-19. Study context: Sites across the United States, Italy and Spain contributed samples from acute and convalescent COVID-19. From T cells, B-cell-depleted T cells, or PBMCs came the material, which was cDNA or gDNA.

In the original analysis: Estimation of nucleated cell counts relied on the amplification of reference gene primers. TCRdb's copy holds only in-frame clones and misses some; the assay was immunoSEQ multiplex PCR. V and J calls and clone size are copied from that table; D and trimming were computed from the DNA. The sample carries some 310,000 clones, around 91% recorded once. To note about this clone: The junction differs from germline at one of its ends, possibly a read error.

The CDR3 consists of 14 residues. Germline V gene sequence: CDR1 MNHNS, CDR2 SASEGT. The sequence derives from a woman aged 40 to 55 with COVID-19, enrolled during active disease. The chain combines TRBV6-1 with TRBJ2-7; D is unresolved. Material: peripheral blood. The CDR3 is CASSEELITPPWAF. CDR3 DNA: TGTGCCAGCAGTGAAGAACTCATCACACCCCCCTGGGCCTTC.